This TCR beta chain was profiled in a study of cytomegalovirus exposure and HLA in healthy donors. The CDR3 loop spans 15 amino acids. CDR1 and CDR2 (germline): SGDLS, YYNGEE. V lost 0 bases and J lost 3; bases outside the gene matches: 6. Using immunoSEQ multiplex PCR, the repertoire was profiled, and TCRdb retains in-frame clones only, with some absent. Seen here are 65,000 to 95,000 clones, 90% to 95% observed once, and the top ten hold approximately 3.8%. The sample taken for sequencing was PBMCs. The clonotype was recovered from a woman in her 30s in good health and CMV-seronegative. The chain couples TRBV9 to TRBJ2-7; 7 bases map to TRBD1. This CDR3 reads CASSVESGGFYEQYF. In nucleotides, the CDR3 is TGTGCCAGCAGCGTAGAGTCAGGGGGTTTCTACGAGCAGTACTTC.